The T cell receptor (beta chain) under discussion was sequenced for a study of T cell repertoires in cytomegalovirus infection. Study-level information: Public signatures in TCR beta pointed to CMV infection and matching HLA type.

The CDR3 runs to 16 residues. Trimming removed 5 bases from V and 3 bases from J; junction bases left unmatched: 11. Germline loops: CDR1 SGHTA, CDR2 FQGNSA. This clonotype was detected many times. What it recognizes is unknown. TCRdb used MiXCR to reprocess the reads, holding one entry per CDR3 protein. The sample has hundreds of thousands of distinct CDR3 sequences; about 24% are singletons. Study-wide results and limits: Summed frequency of shared TCR beta families picked out CMV carriers who also had the relevant HLA. In two of eight donors, the top clonotype was HLA-C-restricted CMV-specific.

Sample: CD8+ T cells from PBMCs. J is TRBJ2-3 and V is TRBV7-2; 7 bases map to TRBD1. The TCR comes from a human donor in good health (CMV status not recorded). Some clones in this sample may be carry-over from other donors' samples. The CDR3 here is CASSRDRSSWTDTQYF. In DNA, the CDR3 is TGTGCCAGCAGCCGGGACAGATCTTCGTGGACAGATACGCAGTATTTT.